This T cell receptor beta chain was sequenced in a study of blood T cells in healthy people across ages. CDR3 length: 16 amino acids. The germline V and J ends were trimmed by 4 bases and 7 bases, with 20 bases remaining between them. This clonotype was counted a few times. Using a J-beta primer mix together with a sample-barcoded 5' primer, a second PCR was run for about 7 to 12 cycles. One entry per CDR3 protein results from TCRdb running MiXCR on the 5' RACE reads. In the table there are roughly 800,000 distinct CDR3 sequences, approximately 53% of which are singletons. The sample was blood. This clonotype was obtained from a man older than 75 in good health. This chain joins TRBV12-3 or TRBV12-4 and TRBJ2-1; D gene uncertain. In DNA, the CDR3 is TGTGCCAGCAGTTCAAGTGGTGGAGATGCTAGAAATGAGCAGTTCTTC. This gives the protein CASSSSGGDARNEQFF.